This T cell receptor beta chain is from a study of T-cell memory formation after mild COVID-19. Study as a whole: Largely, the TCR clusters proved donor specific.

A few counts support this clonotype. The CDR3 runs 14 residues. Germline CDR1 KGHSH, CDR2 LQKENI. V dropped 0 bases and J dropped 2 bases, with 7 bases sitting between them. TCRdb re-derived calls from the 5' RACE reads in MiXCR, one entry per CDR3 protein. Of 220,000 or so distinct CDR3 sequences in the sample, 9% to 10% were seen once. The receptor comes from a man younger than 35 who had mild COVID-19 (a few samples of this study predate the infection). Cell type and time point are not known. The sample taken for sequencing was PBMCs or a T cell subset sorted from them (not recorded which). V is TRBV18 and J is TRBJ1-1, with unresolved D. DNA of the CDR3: TGTGCCAGCTCACCACCGTCGGCCAACACTGAAGCTTTCTTT. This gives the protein CASSPPSANTEAFF.